The text below deals with one T cell receptor beta chain. Germline values: CDR1 SQVTM, CDR2 ANQGSEA. The CDR3 totals 14 residues. Germline trimming cut 4 bases from V and 1 base from J; bases unmatched to any gene: 4. The sample belongs to a study of blood T cell repertoires in COVID-19. Study-level background: Acute-phase and convalescent COVID-19 samples originated in the United States, Italy and Spain. T cells, B-cell-depleted T cells, or PBMCs provided the cDNA or gDNA that served as material.

In the original processing: Estimation of nucleated cell counts was performed using reference gene primer amplification. TCRdb's table, derived via immunoSEQ multiplex PCR, lists solely in-frame clones and lacks some. V and J calls and clone size are as listed in that table; D and trimming were resolved from the DNA. This sample has under 250,000 clones, with more than 70% found just once. The Seattle patients, enrolled during active infection, were followed longitudinally. Sequenced material: peripheral blood. The clonotype comes from a woman aged 25-40 years with COVID-19, enrolled during active disease. The chain couples TRBV29-1 to TRBJ2-5; TRBD2 aligns across 9 bases. CDR3 coding DNA: TGCAGCGTTGCTAGCGGGACCTTCCAAGAGACCCAGTACTTC. This gives the protein CSVASGTFQETQYF.